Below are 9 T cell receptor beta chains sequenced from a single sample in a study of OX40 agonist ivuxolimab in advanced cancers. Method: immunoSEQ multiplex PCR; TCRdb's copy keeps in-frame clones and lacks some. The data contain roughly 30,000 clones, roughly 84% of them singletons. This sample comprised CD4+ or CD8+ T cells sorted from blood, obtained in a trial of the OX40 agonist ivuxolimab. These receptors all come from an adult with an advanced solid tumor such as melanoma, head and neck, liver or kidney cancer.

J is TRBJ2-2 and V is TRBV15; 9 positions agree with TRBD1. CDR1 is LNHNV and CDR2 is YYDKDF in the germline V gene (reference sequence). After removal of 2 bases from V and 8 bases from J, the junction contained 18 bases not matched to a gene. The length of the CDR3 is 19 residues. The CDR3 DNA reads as TGTGCCACCAGCAGAACTACTCGCGCTCCGGGACAGGGAGTGGGGGAGCTGTTTTTT. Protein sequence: CATSRTTRAPGQGVGELFF.

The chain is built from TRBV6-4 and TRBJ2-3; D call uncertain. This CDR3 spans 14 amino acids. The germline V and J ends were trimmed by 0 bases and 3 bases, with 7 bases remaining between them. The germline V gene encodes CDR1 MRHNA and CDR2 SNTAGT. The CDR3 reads CASSDSLETDTQYF. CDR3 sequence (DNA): TGTGCCAGCAGTGACTCGTTGGAGACAGATACGCAGTATTTT.

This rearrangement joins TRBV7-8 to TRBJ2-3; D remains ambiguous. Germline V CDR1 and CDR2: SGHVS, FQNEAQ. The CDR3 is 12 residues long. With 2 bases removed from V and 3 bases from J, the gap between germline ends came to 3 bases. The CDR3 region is CASSLYTDTQYF. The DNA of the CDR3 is TGTGCCAGCAGCTTATATACAGATACGCAGTATTTT.

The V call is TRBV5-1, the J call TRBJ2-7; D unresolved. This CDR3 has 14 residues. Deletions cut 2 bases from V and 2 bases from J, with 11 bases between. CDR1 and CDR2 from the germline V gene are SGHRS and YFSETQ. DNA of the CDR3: TGCGCCAGCAGCTTTGAACAACACACCTACGAGCAGTACTTC. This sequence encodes CASSFEQHTYEQYF.

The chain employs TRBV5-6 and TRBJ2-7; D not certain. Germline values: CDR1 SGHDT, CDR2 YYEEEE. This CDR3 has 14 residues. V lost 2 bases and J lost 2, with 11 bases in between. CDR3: CASSLKGFPYEQYF. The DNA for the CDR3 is TGTGCCAGCAGCTTAAAGGGTTTTCCCTACGAGCAGTACTTC.

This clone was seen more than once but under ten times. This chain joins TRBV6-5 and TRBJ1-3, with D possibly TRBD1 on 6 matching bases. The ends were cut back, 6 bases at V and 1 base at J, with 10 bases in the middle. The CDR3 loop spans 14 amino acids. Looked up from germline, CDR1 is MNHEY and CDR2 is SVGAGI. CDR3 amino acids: CASSPTGSGNTIYF. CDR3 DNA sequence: TGTGCCAGCAGCCCTACAGGGTCTGGAAACACCATATATTTT.

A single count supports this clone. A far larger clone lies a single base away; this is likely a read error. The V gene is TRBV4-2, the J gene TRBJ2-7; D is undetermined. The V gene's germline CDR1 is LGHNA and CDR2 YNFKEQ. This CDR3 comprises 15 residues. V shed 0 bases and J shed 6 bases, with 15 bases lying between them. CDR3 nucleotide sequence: TGTGCCAGCAGCCAAGAGGGCACGGGTATTTCCGAGCAGTACTTC. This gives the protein CASSQEGTGISEQYF.

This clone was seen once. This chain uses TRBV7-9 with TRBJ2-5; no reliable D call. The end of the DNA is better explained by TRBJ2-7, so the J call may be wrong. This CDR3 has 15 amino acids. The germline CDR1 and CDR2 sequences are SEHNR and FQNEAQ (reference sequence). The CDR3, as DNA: TGTGCCAGCAGCTTAGTGGTCCGCGGATTCTACGAGCAGTACTTC. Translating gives CASSLVVRGFYEQYF.

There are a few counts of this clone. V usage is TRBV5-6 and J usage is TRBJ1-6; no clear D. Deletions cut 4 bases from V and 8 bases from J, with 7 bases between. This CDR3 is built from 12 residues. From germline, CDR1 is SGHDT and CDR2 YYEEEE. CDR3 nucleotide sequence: TGTGCCAGCAGCCCTGGGGATTCACCCCTCCACTTT. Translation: CASSPGDSPLHF.